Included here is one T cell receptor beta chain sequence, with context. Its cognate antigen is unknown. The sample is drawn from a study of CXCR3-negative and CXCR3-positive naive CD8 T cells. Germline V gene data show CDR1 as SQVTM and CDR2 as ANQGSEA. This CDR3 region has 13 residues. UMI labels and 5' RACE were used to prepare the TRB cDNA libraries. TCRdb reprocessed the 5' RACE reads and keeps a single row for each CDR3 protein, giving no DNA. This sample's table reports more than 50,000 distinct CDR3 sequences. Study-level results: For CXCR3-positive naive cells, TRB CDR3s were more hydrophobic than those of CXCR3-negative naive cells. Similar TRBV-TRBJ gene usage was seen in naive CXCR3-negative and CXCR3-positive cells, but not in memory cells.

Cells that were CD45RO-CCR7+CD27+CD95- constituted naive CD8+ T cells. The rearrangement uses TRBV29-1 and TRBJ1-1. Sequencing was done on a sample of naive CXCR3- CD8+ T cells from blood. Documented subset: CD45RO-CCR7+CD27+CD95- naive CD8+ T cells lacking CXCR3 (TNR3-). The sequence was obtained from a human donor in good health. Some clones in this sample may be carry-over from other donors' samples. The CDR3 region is CSAQGPRDTEAFF.